The 2 T cell receptor beta chains below were found in one sample sequenced in a study of T cells after yellow fever vaccination (dated by TCRdb to about 2019). The library was produced with 5' RACE. Sequencing was performed on an Illumina HiSeq 2500. Using fastp at Q25 and MiXCR, TCRdb reprocessed the public reads and kept productive beta chains. When rows share a CDR3 protein, they turn into one entry using the most common DNA and genes. This sample gives around 530,000 distinct CDR3 sequences in total; roughly 17% of them show up just once. The ten biggest clones cover roughly 17% of the sample. Explained via the paper, the treatment or condition label denotes: live attenuated yellow fever vaccine strain. The specimen was PBMCs, collected around 5 days after the first yellow fever vaccination. Receptor source: a man between 18 and 35 years old who received the YFV17D yellow fever vaccine.

The chain couples TRBV7-8 to TRBJ2-2; 7 nucleotides agree with TRBD2. The V and J ends lost 3 bases and 3 bases, in that order; junction bases with no gene match: 13. CDR1 is SGHVS, CDR2 FQNEAQ, per germline. The CDR3 spans 18 residues. This chain's CDR3 is CASSFSESGGYYTGELFF. CDR3 in DNA: TGTGCCAGCAGCTTTAGCGAATCCGGGGGGTATTACACCGGGGAGCTGTTTTTT.

The chain couples TRBV5-1 to TRBJ2-3; D is ambiguous. This CDR3 comprises 15 residues. The germline CDR1 and CDR2 sequences are SGHRS and YFSETQ. V gave up 3 bases and J gave up 2 bases, with 13 bases separating them. This CDR3 reads CASSWHGQYTDTQYF. The CDR3, as DNA: TGCGCCAGCAGCTGGCATGGGCAGTACACAGATACGCAGTATTTT.